These T cell receptor beta chains were read from a single sample in a study of blood T cell repertoires in COVID-19. The data were produced by immunoSEQ multiplex PCR, yet TCRdb's version contains in-frame clones alone and is incomplete. The sample holds 100,000 to 130,000 clones; 71% are singletons and the top ten take roughly 2%. Material for sequencing was peripheral blood. Receptor source: a woman aged 40 to 50 with acute or convalescent COVID-19. Each CDR3 is given with its conserved first and last residue. A D gene is named only where the DNA matches it firmly. Clone size is stated in some rows and not others, as once, few, many or a class when expanded.

-	-	TRBV6-6	TRBJ2-7	TGTGCCAGCAGTTACTCAGACACCTACGAGCAGTACTTC	CASSYSDTYEQYF
-	-	TRBV5-1	TRBJ2-7	TGCGCCAGCAGCTTGGGCAGGGGGGCGGGCGAGCAGTACTTC	CASSLGRGAGEQYF
TRBD1	few	TRBV4-1	TRBJ2-2	TGCGCCAGCAGCGGACACAGGGGAGACACCGGGGAGCTGTTTTTT	CASSGHRGDTGELFF
TRBD2	-	TRBV7-2	TRBJ2-2	TGTGCCAGCAGCTTATTTGGACTAGCGGACACCGGGGAGCTGTTTTTT	CASSLFGLADTGELFF
-	-	TRBV30	TRBJ2-7	TGTGCCTGGAGTGCCCCCGGGTTCCTGTACGAGCAGTACTTC	CAWSAPGFLYEQYF
-	once	TRBV9	TRBJ2-5	TGTGCCAGCAGCCTCGGGGGGCTCCAAGAGACCCAGTACTTC	CASSLGGLQETQYF
TRBD2	-	TRBV28	TRBJ2-7	TGTGCCAGCAGTAGCGCCGGGACTAGCTTCTCCGAGCAGTACTTC	CASSSAGTSFSEQYF
TRBD1	-	TRBV25-1	TRBJ1-1	TGTGCCAGCAGGGAGACAGGGGGAAACACTGAAGCTTTCTTT	CASRETGGNTEAFF
TRBD1	-	TRBV6-5	TRBJ2-7	TGTGCCAGCAGTCGACGGGACAGGGACTACGAGCAGTACTTC	CASSRRDRDYEQYF
-	-	TRBV28	TRBJ1-2	TGTGCCAGCCGGGGGGTCGTCTCACGTGGCTACACCTTC	CASRGVVSRGYTF
-	-	TRBV28	TRBJ1-2	TGTGCCAGCAGTTTGTTTGCCTTGGGGGGGAATGGCTACACCTTC	CASSLFALGGNGYTF
-	-	TRBV19	TRBJ1-2	TGTGCCAGCCTACAGACAGCCAGTCCCTATGGCTACACCTTC	CASLQTASPYGYTF
-	-	TRBV5-6	TRBJ1-6	TGTGCCAGCAGCTTCGAACCAGGGACTACTGCACCCCTCCACTTT	CASSFEPGTTAPLHF
-	few	TRBV2	TRBJ1-6	TGTGCCAGCAGGCGGGTCCAAGCAACCCTCCACTTT	CASRRVQATLHF
TRBD2	-	TRBV5-4	TRBJ2-3	TGTGCCAGCAGTTTACGACTAGCATATAGCACAGATACGCAGTATTTT	CASSLRLAYSTDTQYF
TRBD2	few	TRBV4-2	TRBJ2-2	TGTGCCAGCAGCCAAGATAAGGGACTAGAAACCGGGGAGCTGTTTTTT	CASSQDKGLETGELFF
TRBD1	few	TRBV7-9	TRBJ1-6	TGTGCCAGCAGCCCCAGGACAGGGGGTGATTCACCCCTCCACTTT	CASSPRTGGDSPLHF
-	-	TRBV2	TRBJ1-6	TGTGCCAGAGGACGCGCTGGGGAGGATTCACCCCTCCACTTT	CARGRAGEDSPLHF
TRBD1	-	TRBV5-5	TRBJ1-2	TGTGCCAGCAGCCTCAACCTAGGACAGGGGGCGCTTGGCTACACCTTC	CASSLNLGQGALGYTF
-	-	TRBV27	TRBJ1-4	TGTGCCAGCAGTTTATCGGGCGAGTATAATGAAAAACTGTTTTTT	CASSLSGEYNEKLFF
-	-	TRBV5-4	TRBJ1-2	TGTGCCAGCAGCTTTGAGGACTATGGCTACACCTTC	CASSFEDYGYTF
-	-	TRBV6-5	TRBJ1-6	TGTGCCAGCGGAGACAGCTATTCACCCCTCCACTTT	CASGDSYSPLHF
TRBD1	-	TRBV7-2	TRBJ1-5	TGTGCCAGCGCCATCGGGACAGCCCAATATCAGCCCCAGCATTTT	CASAIGTAQYQPQHF
TRBD1	few	TRBV7-7	TRBJ2-7	TGTGCCAGCAGCTTAGGACAGGGAGCCTACGAGCAGTACTTC	CASSLGQGAYEQYF
-	-	TRBV7-2	TRBJ1-4	TGTGCCAGCAGCGTGGGACTCATAAATGAAAAACTGTTTTTT	CASSVGLINEKLFF
-	-	TRBV19	TRBJ1-1	TGTGCCAGTTCAGCGAACACGATGAACACTGAAGCTTTCTTT	CASSANTMNTEAFF
-	-	TRBV7-8	TRBJ1-1	TGTGCCAGCAGCCGTCTGGGGCCTGAAGCTTTCTTT	CASSRLGPEAFF
TRBD1	-	TRBV29-1	TRBJ1-4	TGCAGCGCGTCCGGGACAGGGGGTGAAAAACTGTTTTTT	CSASGTGGEKLFF
TRBD1	-	TRBV19	TRBJ2-3	TGTGCCAGTAATCTGGGACAGGCCACAGATACGCAGTATTTT	CASNLGQATDTQYF
TRBD1	many	TRBV7-9	TRBJ2-1	TGTGCCAGCAGCTTATTCGCGGACAGGCTTAATGAGCAGTTCTTC	CASSLFADRLNEQFF
TRBD1	-	TRBV18	TRBJ1-2	TGTGCCAGCTCACCACCGATGGGGACAGGGGCCCAAAAGGGATATGGCTACACCTTC	CASSPPMGTGAQKGYGYTF
TRBD1	-	TRBV30	TRBJ1-3	TGTGCCTGGGTACTTTTGACAGGGACCTCTGGAAACACCATATATTTT	CAWVLLTGTSGNTIYF
TRBD1	-	TRBV5-1	TRBJ2-1	TGCGCCAGCAGCCGGGACGGGACAGGAAAGGGTGAGCAGTTCTTC	CASSRDGTGKGEQFF
TRBD1	-	TRBV5-6	TRBJ1-4	TGTGCCAGCAGCTTGGAGACAGGGAATGAAAAACTGTTTTTT	CASSLETGNEKLFF